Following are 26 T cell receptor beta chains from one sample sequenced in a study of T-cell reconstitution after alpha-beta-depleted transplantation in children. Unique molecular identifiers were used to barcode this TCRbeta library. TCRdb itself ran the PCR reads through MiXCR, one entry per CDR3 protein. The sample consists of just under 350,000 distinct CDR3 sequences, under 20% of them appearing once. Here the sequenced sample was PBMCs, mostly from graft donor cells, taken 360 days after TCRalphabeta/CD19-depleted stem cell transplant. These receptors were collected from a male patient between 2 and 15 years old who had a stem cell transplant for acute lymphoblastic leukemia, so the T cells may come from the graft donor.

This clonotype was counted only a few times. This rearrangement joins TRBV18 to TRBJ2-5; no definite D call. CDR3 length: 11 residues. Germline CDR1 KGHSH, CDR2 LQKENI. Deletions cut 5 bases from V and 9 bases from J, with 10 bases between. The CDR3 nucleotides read TGTGCCAGCTCATCACGCCAGGCCCAGTACTTC. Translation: CASSSRQAQYF. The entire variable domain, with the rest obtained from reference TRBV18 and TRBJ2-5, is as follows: NAGVMQNPRHLVRRRGQEARLRCSPMKGHSHVYWYRQLPEEGLKFMVYLQKENIIDESGMPKERFSAEFPKEGPSILRIQQVVRGDSAAYFCASSSRQAQYFGPGTRLLVL.

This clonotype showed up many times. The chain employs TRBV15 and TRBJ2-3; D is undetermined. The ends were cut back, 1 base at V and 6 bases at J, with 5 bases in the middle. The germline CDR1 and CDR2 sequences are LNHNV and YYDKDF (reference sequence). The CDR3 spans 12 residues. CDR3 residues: CATSRVGDTQYF. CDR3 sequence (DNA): TGTGCCACCAGCAGAGTTGGGGATACGCAGTATTTT.

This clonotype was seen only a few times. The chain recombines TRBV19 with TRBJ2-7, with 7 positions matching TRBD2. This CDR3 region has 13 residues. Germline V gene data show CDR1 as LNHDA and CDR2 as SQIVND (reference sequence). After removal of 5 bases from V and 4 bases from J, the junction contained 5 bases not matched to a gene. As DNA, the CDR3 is TGTGCCAGTAGTCCCGTTAGCGGGTACGAGCAGTACTTC. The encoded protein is CASSPVSGYEQYF.

Here the CDR3 reads CASSLAWGVGNEQFF. The DNA for the CDR3 is TGTGCCAGCAGCTTAGCCTGGGGCGTTGGGAATGAGCAGTTCTTC. This chain joins TRBV7-2 and TRBJ2-1; weak D call: TRBD1 (5 bases). The germline V gene has CDR1 SGHTA and CDR2 FQGNSA. Trimming left V 0 bases short and J 7 bases short, with 13 bases between. The CDR3 runs 15 residues.

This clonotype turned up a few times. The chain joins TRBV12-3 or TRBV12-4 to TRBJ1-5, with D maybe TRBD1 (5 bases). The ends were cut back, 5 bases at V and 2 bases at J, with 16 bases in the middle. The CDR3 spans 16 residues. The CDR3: CASSQRGFVGNQPQHF. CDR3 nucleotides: TGTGCCAGCAGTCAGAGGGGATTTGTAGGCAATCAGCCCCAGCATTTT.

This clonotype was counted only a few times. The CDR3 coding sequence is TGTGCCAGCAGCTTAGAGGGCAGGGGGCGAGTAGGACCAAGCTCCTACAATGAGCAGTTCTTC. This codes for CASSLEGRGRVGPSSYNEQFF. The V call is TRBV11-2, the J call TRBJ2-1; 8 positions agree with TRBD1. Germline loops: CDR1 SGHAT, CDR2 FQNNGV. This CDR3 has 21 residues. V shed 0 bases and J 0 bases; nucleotides not matched to a gene: 16.

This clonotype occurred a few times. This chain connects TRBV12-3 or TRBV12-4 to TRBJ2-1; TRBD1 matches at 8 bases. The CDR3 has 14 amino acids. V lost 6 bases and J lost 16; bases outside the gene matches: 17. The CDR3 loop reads CASSPGQGNPAIFF. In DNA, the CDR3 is TGTGCCAGCAGCCCTGGACAGGGAAACCCCGCGATCTTCTTC.

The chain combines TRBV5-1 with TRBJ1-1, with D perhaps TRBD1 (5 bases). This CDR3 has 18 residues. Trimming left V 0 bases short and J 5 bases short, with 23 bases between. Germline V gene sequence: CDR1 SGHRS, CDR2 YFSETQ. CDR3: CASSLVVWSPGSGTEAFF. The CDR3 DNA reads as TGCGCCAGCAGCTTGGTAGTATGGTCCCCAGGGAGTGGTACTGAAGCTTTCTTT.

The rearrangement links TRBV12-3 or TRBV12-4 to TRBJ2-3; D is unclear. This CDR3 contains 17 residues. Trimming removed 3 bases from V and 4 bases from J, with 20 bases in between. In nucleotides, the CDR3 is TGTGCCAGCAGTTTTAAGTCGGCAGTGCGAAGCGCAGATACGCAGTATTTT. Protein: CASSFKSAVRSADTQYF.

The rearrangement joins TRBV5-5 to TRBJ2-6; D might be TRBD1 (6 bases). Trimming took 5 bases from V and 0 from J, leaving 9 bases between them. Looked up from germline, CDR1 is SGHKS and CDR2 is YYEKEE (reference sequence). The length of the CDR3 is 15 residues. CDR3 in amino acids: CASRATGSGANVLTF. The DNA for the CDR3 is TGTGCCAGCAGGGCGACAGGCTCTGGGGCCAACGTCCTGACTTTC.

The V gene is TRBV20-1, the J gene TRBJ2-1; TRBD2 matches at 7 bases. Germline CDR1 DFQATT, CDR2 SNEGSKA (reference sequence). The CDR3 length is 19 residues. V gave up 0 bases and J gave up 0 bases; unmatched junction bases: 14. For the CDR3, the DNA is TGCAGTGCTAGAGATCTGGGGGGGACTTTCCGAAGCTCCTACAATGAGCAGTTCTTC. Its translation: CSARDLGGTFRSSYNEQFF.

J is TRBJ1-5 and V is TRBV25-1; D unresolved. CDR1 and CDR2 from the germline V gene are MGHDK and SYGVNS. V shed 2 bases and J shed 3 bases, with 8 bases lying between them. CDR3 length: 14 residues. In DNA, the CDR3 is TGTGCCAGCAGTGAAACCGGACTCAATCAGCCCCAGCATTTT. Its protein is CASSETGLNQPQHF.

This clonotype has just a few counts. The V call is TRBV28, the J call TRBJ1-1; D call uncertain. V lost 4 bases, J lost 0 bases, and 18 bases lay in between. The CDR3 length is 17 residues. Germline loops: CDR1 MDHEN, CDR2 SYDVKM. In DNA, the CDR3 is TGTGCCAGCAGTTCCAGGACGACCGAAACCATGAACACTGAAGCTTTCTTT. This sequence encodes CASSSRTTETMNTEAFF.

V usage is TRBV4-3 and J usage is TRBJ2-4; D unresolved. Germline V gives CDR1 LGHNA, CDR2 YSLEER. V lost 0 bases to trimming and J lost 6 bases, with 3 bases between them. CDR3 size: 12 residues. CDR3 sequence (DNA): TGCGCCAGCAGCCAAGAGGTAAACATTCAGTACTTC. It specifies CASSQEVNIQYF.

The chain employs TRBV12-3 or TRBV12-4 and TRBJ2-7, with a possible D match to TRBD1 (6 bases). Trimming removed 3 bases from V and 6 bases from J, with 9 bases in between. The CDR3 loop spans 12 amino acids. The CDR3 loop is CASSFVQGEQYF. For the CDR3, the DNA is TGTGCCAGCAGTTTTGTACAGGGCGAGCAGTACTTC.

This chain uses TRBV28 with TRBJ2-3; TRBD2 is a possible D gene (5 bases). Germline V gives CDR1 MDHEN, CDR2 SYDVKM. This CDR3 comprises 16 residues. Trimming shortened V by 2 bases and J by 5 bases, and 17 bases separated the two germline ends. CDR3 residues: CASSLNPGIEGDTQYF. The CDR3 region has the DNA TGTGCCAGCAGTTTAAACCCCGGAATAGAGGGAGATACGCAGTATTTT.

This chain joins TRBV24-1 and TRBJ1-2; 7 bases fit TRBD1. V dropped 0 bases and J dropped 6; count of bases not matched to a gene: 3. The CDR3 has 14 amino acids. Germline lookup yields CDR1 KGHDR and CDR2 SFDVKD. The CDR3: CATSDLSDRDGYTF. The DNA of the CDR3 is TGTGCCACCAGTGATTTGAGCGACAGGGATGGCTACACCTTC.

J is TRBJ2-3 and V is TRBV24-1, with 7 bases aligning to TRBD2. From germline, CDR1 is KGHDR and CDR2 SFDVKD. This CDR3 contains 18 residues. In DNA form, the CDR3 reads TGTGGGGCCAGTGATTTGGGCGGGAGAAGGGTTCGTGGAGATACGCAGTATTTT. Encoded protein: CGASDLGGRRVRGDTQYF.

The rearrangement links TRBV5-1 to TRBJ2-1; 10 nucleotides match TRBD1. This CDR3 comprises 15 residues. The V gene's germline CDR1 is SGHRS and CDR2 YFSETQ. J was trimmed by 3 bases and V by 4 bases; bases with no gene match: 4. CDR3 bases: TGCGCCAGCAGCCCCGGGACAGGGGTCTACAATGAGCAGTTCTTC. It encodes CASSPGTGVYNEQFF.

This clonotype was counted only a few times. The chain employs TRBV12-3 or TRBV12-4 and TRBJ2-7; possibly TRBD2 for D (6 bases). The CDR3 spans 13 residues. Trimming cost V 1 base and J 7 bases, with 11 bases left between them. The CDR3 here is CASSLVEAGEQYF. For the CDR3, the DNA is TGTGCCAGCAGTTTAGTTGAGGCGGGGGAGCAGTACTTC.

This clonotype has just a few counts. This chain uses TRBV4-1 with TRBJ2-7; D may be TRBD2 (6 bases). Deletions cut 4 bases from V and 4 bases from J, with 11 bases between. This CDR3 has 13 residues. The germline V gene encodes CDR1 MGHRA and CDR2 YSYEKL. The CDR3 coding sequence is TGCGCCAGCAGCCCACGGGGGAATTACGAGCAGTACTTC. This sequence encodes CASSPRGNYEQYF.

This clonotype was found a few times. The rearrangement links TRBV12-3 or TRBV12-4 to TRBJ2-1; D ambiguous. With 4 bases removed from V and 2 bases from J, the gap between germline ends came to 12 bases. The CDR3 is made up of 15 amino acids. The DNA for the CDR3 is TGTGCCAGCAGTTCGGTCGGGTACACCTACAATGAGCAGTTCTTC. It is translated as CASSSVGYTYNEQFF.

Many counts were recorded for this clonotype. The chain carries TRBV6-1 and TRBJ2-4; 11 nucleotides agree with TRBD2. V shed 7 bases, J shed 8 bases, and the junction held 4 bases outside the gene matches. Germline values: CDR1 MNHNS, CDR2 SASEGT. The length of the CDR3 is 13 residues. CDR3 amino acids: CASKTSGSYIQYF. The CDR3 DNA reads TGTGCCAGCAAAACTAGCGGGAGTTACATTCAGTACTTC.

CDR3 in DNA: TGTGCCAGCAGCCGCAGACAACTAGCGGGACCGCGCGTGCCCTCCTACAATGAGCAGTTCTTC. The encoded protein is CASSRRQLAGPRVPSYNEQFF. The gene calls are TRBV6-2 or TRBV6-3 and TRBJ2-1; 10 bases line up with TRBD2. CDR3 length: 21 residues. Germline-derived CDR1 and CDR2 are MNHEY and SVGEGT. V shed 6 bases and J 0 bases; nucleotides not matched to a gene: 20.

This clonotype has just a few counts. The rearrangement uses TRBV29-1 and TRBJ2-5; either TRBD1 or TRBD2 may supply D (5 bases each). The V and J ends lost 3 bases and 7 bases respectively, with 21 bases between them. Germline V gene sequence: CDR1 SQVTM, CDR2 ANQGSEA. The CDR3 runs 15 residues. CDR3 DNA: TGCAGCGTTGAGTCCTTGGGGACCGCCCCGGGGACCCAGTACTTC. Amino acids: CSVESLGTAPGTQYF.

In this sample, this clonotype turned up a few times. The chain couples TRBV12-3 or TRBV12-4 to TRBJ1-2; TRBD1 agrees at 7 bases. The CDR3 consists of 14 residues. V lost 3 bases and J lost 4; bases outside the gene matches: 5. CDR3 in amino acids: CASSFTGEGYGYTF. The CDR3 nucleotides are TGTGCCAGCAGTTTCACAGGGGAGGGCTATGGCTACACCTTC.